One sample yielded the 31 T cell receptor beta chains listed below, sequenced in a study of early T cells in non-severe SARS-CoV-2 infection. TCRdb fed the 5' RACE reads into MiXCR, producing one record per CDR3 protein. The sample holds 65,000 to 95,000 distinct CDR3 sequences, roughly 9.6% seen once. Input material: whole blood. Receptor source: an adult who was a healthcare worker with PCR-confirmed SARS-CoV-2 infection or an uninfected control (not recorded which).

The chain recombines TRBV3-1 with TRBJ1-6; tentative D call: TRBD1 (5 bases). This CDR3 contains 15 residues. Deletions cut 4 bases from V and 7 bases from J, with 14 bases between. Germline V CDR1 and CDR2: LGHDT, YNNKEL (reference sequence). This CDR3 is CASSPKAGENSPLHF. The CDR3 coding sequence is TGTGCCAGCAGCCCCAAGGCGGGGGAGAATTCACCCCTCCACTTT.

This clonotype came up many times. J is TRBJ1-2 and V is TRBV7-2; no clear D. Per germline, CDR1 SGHTA and CDR2 FQGNSA. The CDR3 sequence is 14 residues long. The ends were cut back, 1 base at V and 3 bases at J, with 9 bases in the middle. The CDR3 DNA reads TGTGCCAGCAGCTTAGATGCAGCTTACTATGGCTACACCTTC. This sequence encodes CASSLDAAYYGYTF.

This chain uses TRBV9 with TRBJ2-7, with D possibly TRBD2 on 6 matching bases. This CDR3 contains 14 residues. The germline CDR1 and CDR2 sequences are SGDLS and YYNGEE. Trimming pared 0 bases from V and 6 bases from J, leaving 13 bases between. This CDR3 reads CASSVVPGGSEQYF. The CDR3, as DNA: TGTGCCAGCAGCGTAGTTCCTGGAGGGTCCGAGCAGTACTTC.

The chain uses TRBV27 and TRBJ2-7; either TRBD1 or TRBD2 may fit D (5 bases each). CDR3 length equals 13 residues. Germline CDR1 MNHEY, CDR2 SMNVEV (reference sequence). Trimming took 6 bases from V and 3 from J, leaving 12 bases between them. This CDR3 reads CASSRGLYYEQYF. DNA for the CDR3: TGTGCCAGCAGCCGGGGCCTATACTACGAGCAGTACTTC.

This clonotype has ten or more counts. The genes are TRBV5-1 and TRBJ2-3, with D unclear. The CDR3 spans 13 residues. CDR1 and CDR2 from the germline V gene are SGHRS and YFSETQ. Trimming took off 1 base at V and 0 bases at J, with 3 bases between the two ends. CDR3: CASSLTSTDTQYF. As DNA, the CDR3 is TGCGCCAGCAGCTTGACAAGCACAGATACGCAGTATTTT.

This chain uses TRBV28 with TRBJ2-7, with 9 bases lining up with TRBD1. The germline CDR1 and CDR2 sequences are MDHEN and SYDVKM. This CDR3 has 15 residues. With 5 bases clipped from V and 0 bases from J, the junction kept 5 bases outside the gene matches. CDR3 sequence reads: CASSTPGQGSYEQYF. CDR3 bases: TGTGCCAGCAGTACCCCGGGACAGGGCTCCTACGAGCAGTACTTC.

This clonotype appeared a few times. The chain has TRBV28 and TRBJ2-1, with 12 bases aligning to TRBD2. This CDR3 comprises 18 residues. The ends lost 8 bases at V and 5 bases at J; junction bases unmatched: 16. CDR1 and CDR2 from the germline V gene are MDHEN and SYDVKM. For the CDR3, the DNA is TGTGCCAGCTCCCCTGAGGGGGGACTAGCGGGCCCTCACAATGAGCAGTTCTTC. Residues: CASSPEGGLAGPHNEQFF.

This clonotype was seen only a few times. The chain recombines TRBV11-2 with TRBJ2-4; D might be TRBD2 (6 bases). The CDR3 covers 17 residues. The germline V gene has CDR1 SGHAT and CDR2 FQNNGV. Trimming left V 5 bases short and J 3 bases short, with 20 bases between. DNA of the CDR3: TGTGCCAGCAGCCCAACCGGGGGACTCTGGGGCAAAAACATTCAGTACTTC. This gives the protein CASSPTGGLWGKNIQYF.

This clonotype was recorded a few times. The chain has TRBV5-1 and TRBJ2-3, with D unclear. Trimming stripped 3 bases from V and 6 bases from J, with 8 bases between. CDR1 and CDR2 (germline): SGHRS, YFSETQ. The CDR3 contains 12 residues. The CDR3 nucleotides are TGCGCCAGCAGCTACAGTAGGGATACGCAGTATTTT. It translates to CASSYSRDTQYF.

This clonotype was seen ten or more times. The chain carries TRBV18 and TRBJ1-1; TRBD1 aligns across 7 bases. V lost 2 bases, J lost 10 bases, and 7 bases stayed unmatched. The CDR3 extends over 13 amino acids. Germline lookup yields CDR1 KGHSH and CDR2 LQKENI. CDR3 coding DNA: TGTGCCAGCTCACCAGCGCGGGACAGAAGAGCTTTCTTT. Translation gives CASSPARDRRAFF. Filled out from reference TRBV18 and TRBJ1-1, the complete variable domain reads NAGVMQNPRHLVRRRGQEARLRCSPMKGHSHVYWYRQLPEEGLKFMVYLQKENIIDESGMPKERFSAEFPKEGPSILRIQQVVRGDSAAYFCASSPARDRRAFFGQGTRLTVV.

This clonotype was recorded at least ten times. The chain joins TRBV6-5 to TRBJ2-1, with TRBD2 matching 11 bases. The V gene end was trimmed by 6 bases and the J gene end by 4 bases; junction bases not matched to a gene: 2. Germline V gene sequence: CDR1 MNHEY, CDR2 SVGAGI. This CDR3 comprises 14 residues. CDR3 in DNA: TGTGCCAGCAGCCGACTAGCGGGGTACAATGAGCAGTTCTTC. Amino acids: CASSRLAGYNEQFF.

Many counts were recorded for this clonotype. The V call is TRBV7-2, the J call TRBJ2-1, with TRBD2 matching over 9 bases. This CDR3 spans 15 amino acids. V shed 1 base and J 6 bases; nucleotides not matched to a gene: 4. The V gene's germline CDR1 is SGHTA and CDR2 FQGNSA. The CDR3 DNA is TGTGCCAGCAGCTTAGTAGCGGGAGCGTCCAATGAGCAGTTCTTC. Translation: CASSLVAGASNEQFF.

This clonotype was detected many times. J is TRBJ1-1 and V is TRBV5-1, with TRBD1 as a possible D gene (5 bases). With 0 bases removed from V and 11 bases from J, the gap between germline ends came to 14 bases. This CDR3 region has 13 residues. Germline V gene lookup returns CDR1 SGHRS and CDR2 YFSETQ. The chain's CDR3 is CASSLGGAANAFF. The CDR3 DNA sequence: TGCGCCAGCAGCTTGGGCGGGGCTGCTAATGCTTTCTTT.

The chain is built from TRBV5-6 and TRBJ2-1, with D maybe TRBD1 (5 bases). The germline V gene has CDR1 SGHDT and CDR2 YYEEEE. The CDR3 covers 13 residues. With 1 base removed from V and 8 bases from J, the gap between germline ends came to 10 bases. The DNA of the CDR3 is TGTGCCAGCAGCTTGTCAGGGTCCGATGAGCAGTTCTTC. Protein sequence: CASSLSGSDEQFF.

This clonotype has more than one count but fewer than ten. The chain has TRBV15 and TRBJ1-4, with D uncertain. V lost 0 bases and J lost 8, with 7 bases in between. This CDR3 region has 13 residues. Germline V gives CDR1 LNHNV, CDR2 YYDKDF (reference sequence). The CDR3 DNA is TGTGCCACCAGCAGAGATGAAAACGAAAAACTGTTTTTT. Residues: CATSRDENEKLFF.

This CDR3 is CASTTGDPGNTIYF. CDR3 nucleotides: TGTGCCAGTACGACAGGGGACCCTGGAAACACCATATATTTT. The chain couples TRBV28 to TRBJ1-3; 8 bases align to TRBD1. V lost 9 bases, J lost 2 bases, and 6 bases stayed unmatched. Per the germline V gene, CDR1 is MDHEN and CDR2 is SYDVKM. The length of the CDR3 is 14 residues.

The chain uses TRBV11-2 and TRBJ2-1; 10 bases fit TRBD2. The CDR3 totals 16 residues. The trim removed 1 base at V and 10 bases at J, leaving 10 bases unmatched. CDR1 and CDR2 (germline): SGHAT, FQNNGV. This CDR3 is CASSLVLAGESKEQFF. The CDR3 DNA reads TGTGCCAGCAGCTTAGTCCTAGCGGGAGAGTCCAAGGAGCAGTTCTTC.

Many counts were recorded for this clonotype. V is TRBV3-1 and J is TRBJ2-5; D may be TRBD2 (6 bases). CDR1 and CDR2 from the germline V gene are LGHDT and YNNKEL (reference sequence). The CDR3 contains 12 residues. Trimming stripped 6 bases from V and 4 bases from J, with 9 bases between. CDR3: CASREGTETQYF. The CDR3 DNA reads TGTGCCAGCAGGGAGGGGACAGAGACCCAGTACTTC.

This clonotype has ten or more counts. The rearrangement joins TRBV27 to TRBJ1-1; D gene unclear. The germline V gene encodes CDR1 MNHEY and CDR2 SMNVEV (reference sequence). The CDR3 runs 13 residues. V dropped 4 bases and J dropped 2 bases, with 8 bases sitting between them. The DNA for the CDR3 is TGTGCCAGCAGTTCGTCGATCAACACTGAAGCTTTCTTT. Protein: CASSSSINTEAFF.

This clonotype was seen many times. CDR3 DNA sequence: TGTGCCAGCAGTTACCGTAGCGGGACGGTGACCCAGTACTTC. Amino acid sequence: CASSYRSGTVTQYF. The chain combines TRBV6-6 with TRBJ2-5, with TRBD2 identical over 8 bases. V lost 2 bases, J lost 7 bases, and 6 bases stayed unmatched. The germline V gene encodes CDR1 MNHNY and CDR2 SVGAGI (reference sequence). The CDR3 is made up of 14 amino acids.

The table lists this clonotype with many counts. V is TRBV5-1 and J is TRBJ1-5, with D uncertain. The length of the CDR3 is 14 residues. Deletions cut 4 bases from V and 5 bases from J, with 13 bases between. Looked up from germline, CDR1 is SGHRS and CDR2 is YFSETQ. CDR3 bases: TGCGCCAGCAGCCTCCGCCCAAGAGATCAGCCCCAGCATTTT. It yields the protein CASSLRPRDQPQHF.

This clonotype was counted ten times or more. The J gene is TRBJ2-2, the V gene TRBV12-3 or TRBV12-4; no reliable D call. This CDR3 comprises 14 residues. The V end was cut by 3 bases, the J end by 5 bases, with 10 bases between. The CDR3 DNA sequence: TGTGCCAGCAGTTTCCTTGAAGAAACCGGGGAGCTGTTTTTT. This codes for CASSFLEETGELFF.

Note on this clonotype: The conserved closing phenylalanine or tryptophan is absent in this CDR3, likely reflecting a read error. The DNA is left out, because the CDR3 cannot be placed on it with certainty; the CDR3 is given as TCRdb lists it. The chain combines TRBV18 with TRBJ1-1; the table's D gene call, TRBD1, was not cross checked with the DNA. Germline CDR1 is KGHSH and CDR2 is LQKENI. The CDR3 extends over 14 residues, inclusive of both ends. The CDR3 is CASSRGQGAFEVFY.

The sample holds many counts of this clonotype. The chain combines TRBV7-2 with TRBJ2-1, with D possibly being TRBD2 (6 bases). V shed 1 base and J shed 4 bases, with 11 bases lying between them. This CDR3 region has 15 residues. CDR1 is SGHTA, CDR2 FQGNSA, per germline. The CDR3 region is CASSLVGGAYNEQFF. The CDR3 coding sequence is TGTGCCAGCAGCTTAGTTGGCGGGGCTTACAATGAGCAGTTCTTC.

This clonotype has more than one count but fewer than ten. The V gene is TRBV5-4, the J gene TRBJ2-5; a weak D match, TRBD2 (6 bases). Trimming left V 0 bases short and J 4 bases short, with 10 bases between. This CDR3 is built from 14 residues. The V gene's germline CDR1 is SGHNT and CDR2 YYREEE (reference sequence). Written as DNA, the CDR3 is TGTGCCAGCAGCTTGGGGGGGGTGCCAGAGACCCAGTACTTC. Residues: CASSLGGVPETQYF.

This clonotype was counted a few times. The CDR3 loop is CASTSFDVRGYGYTF. In DNA, the CDR3 is TGTGCCAGCACCAGTTTTGACGTGAGGGGCTATGGCTACACCTTC. The chain employs TRBV28 and TRBJ1-2, with D maybe TRBD1 (5 bases). The length of the CDR3 is 15 residues. The germline V and J ends were trimmed by 7 bases and 4 bases, with 19 bases remaining between them. CDR1 MDHEN and CDR2 SYDVKM come from the germline V gene.

V and J are TRBV4-2 and TRBJ2-2; TRBD2 matches 7 bases. Germline trimming cut 0 bases from V and 0 bases from J; bases unmatched to any gene: 4. Germline CDR1 and CDR2: LGHNA and YNFKEQ. The CDR3 extends over 17 amino acids. CDR3 protein: CASSQEPAGANTGELFF. The DNA of the CDR3 is TGTGCCAGCAGCCAAGAACCGGCGGGAGCGAACACCGGGGAGCTGTTTTTT.

This clonotype occurred a few times. The V gene is TRBV27, the J gene TRBJ2-7, with 9 bases lining up with TRBD2. With V trimmed by 5 bases and J by 7 bases, 15 bases remained unmatched. Germline values: CDR1 MNHEY, CDR2 SMNVEV (reference sequence). This CDR3 is 16 amino acids long. The CDR3 DNA is TGTGCCAGCAGTACCCCACAATCGGGCGGGAGGGGGGAGCAGTACTTC. Protein: CASSTPQSGGRGEQYF.

V is TRBV6-2 or TRBV6-3 and J is TRBJ2-7; D unresolved. From germline, CDR1 is MNHEY and CDR2 SVGEGT. Trimming shortened V by 2 bases and J by 0 bases, and 11 bases separated the two germline ends. This CDR3 spans 15 amino acids. The DNA of the CDR3 is TGTGCCAGCAGTTACGAGTCAGTTGGCTCCTACGAGCAGTACTTC. This encodes CASSYESVGSYEQYF.

This clonotype was counted ten times or more. Here the CDR3 reads CASSQQVGEQETQYF. CDR3 sequence (DNA): TGTGCCAGCAGCCAACAGGTCGGGGAACAAGAGACCCAGTACTTC. The V call is TRBV28, the J call TRBJ2-5; D possibly uses TRBD1 or TRBD2 (5 bases each). V gave up 6 bases and J gave up 2 bases, with 16 bases separating them. The CDR3 sequence is 15 residues long. Per the germline V gene, CDR1 is MDHEN and CDR2 is SYDVKM.

This clonotype was seen repeatedly, ten times or more. V is TRBV6-1 and J is TRBJ2-3; TRBD1 matches at 8 bases. Germline V gives CDR1 MNHNS, CDR2 SASEGT. The CDR3 extends over 16 amino acids. The V segment lost 7 bases and the J segment 2 bases; nucleotides outside the gene matches: 11. The CDR3 loop reads CASIDRGGRVTDTQYF. CDR3 coding DNA: TGTGCCAGCATTGACAGGGGTGGACGGGTCACAGATACGCAGTATTTT.